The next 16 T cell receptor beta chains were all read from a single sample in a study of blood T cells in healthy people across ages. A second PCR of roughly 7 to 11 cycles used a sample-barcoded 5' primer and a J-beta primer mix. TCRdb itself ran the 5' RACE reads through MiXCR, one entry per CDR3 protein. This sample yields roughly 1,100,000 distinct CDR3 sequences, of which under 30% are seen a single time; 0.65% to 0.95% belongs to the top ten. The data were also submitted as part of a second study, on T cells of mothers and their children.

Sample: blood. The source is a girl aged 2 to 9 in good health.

This CDR3 is CASSSLFGAGQGAETQYF. The CDR3 DNA sequence: TGTGCCAGCAGTTCCCTCTTCGGCGCGGGACAGGGGGCAGAGACCCAGTACTTC. The V call is TRBV6-5, the J call TRBJ2-5; 12 bases align to TRBD1. CDR3 size: 18 residues. V gave up 4 bases and J gave up 4 bases; unmatched junction bases: 13. Per germline, CDR1 MNHEY and CDR2 SVGAGI.

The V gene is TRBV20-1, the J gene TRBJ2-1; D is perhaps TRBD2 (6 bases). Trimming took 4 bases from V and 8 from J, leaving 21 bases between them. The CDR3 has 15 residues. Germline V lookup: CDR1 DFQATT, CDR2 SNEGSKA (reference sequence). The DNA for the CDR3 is TGCAGTGCTATAGACCGGGGGAGGCTATTGGATGAGCAGTTCTTC. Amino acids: CSAIDRGRLLDEQFF.

In DNA, the CDR3 is TGTGCCAGCAGCTCCGACCACGGTGGCTACGAGCAGTACTTC. Protein sequence: CASSSDHGGYEQYF. The gene calls are TRBV27 and TRBJ2-7; D not certain. CDR1 is MNHEY and CDR2 is SMNVEV in the germline V gene (reference sequence). The CDR3 extends over 14 amino acids. Trimming stripped 6 bases from V and 3 bases from J, with 15 bases between.

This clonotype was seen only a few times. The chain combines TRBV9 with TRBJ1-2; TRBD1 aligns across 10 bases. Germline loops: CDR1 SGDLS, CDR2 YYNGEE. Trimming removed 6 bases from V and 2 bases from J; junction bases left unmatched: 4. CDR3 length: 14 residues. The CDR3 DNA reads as TGTGCCAGCAAGAGACAGGGGGCCAACTATGGCTACACCTTC. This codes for CASKRQGANYGYTF.

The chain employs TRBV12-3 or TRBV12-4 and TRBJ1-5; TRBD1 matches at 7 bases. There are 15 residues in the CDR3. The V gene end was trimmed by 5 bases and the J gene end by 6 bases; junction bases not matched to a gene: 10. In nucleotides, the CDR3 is TGTGCCAGCAGTACCCCCGGGACAGAGGGTCAGCCCCAGCATTTT. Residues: CASSTPGTEGQPQHF.

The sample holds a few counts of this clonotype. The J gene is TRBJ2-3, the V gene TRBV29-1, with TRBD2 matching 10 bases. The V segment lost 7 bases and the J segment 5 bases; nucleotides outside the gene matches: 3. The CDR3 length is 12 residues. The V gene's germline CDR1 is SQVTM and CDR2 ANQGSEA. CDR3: CSGGLAEDTQYF. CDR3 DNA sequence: TGCAGCGGTGGACTAGCGGAAGATACGCAGTATTTT.

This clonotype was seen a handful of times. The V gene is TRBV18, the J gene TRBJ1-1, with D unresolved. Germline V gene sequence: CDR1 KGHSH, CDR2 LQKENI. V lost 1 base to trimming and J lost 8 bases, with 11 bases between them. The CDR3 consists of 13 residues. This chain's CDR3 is CASSPLVQAEAFF. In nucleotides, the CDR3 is TGTGCCAGCTCACCACTAGTCCAGGCCGAAGCTTTCTTT.

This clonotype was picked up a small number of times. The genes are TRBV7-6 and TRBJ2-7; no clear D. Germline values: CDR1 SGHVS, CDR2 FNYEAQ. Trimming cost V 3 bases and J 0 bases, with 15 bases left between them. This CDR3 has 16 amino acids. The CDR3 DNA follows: TGTGCCAGCAGCTTTGGATCCGCCGACGCCTCCTACGAGCAGTACTTC. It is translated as CASSFGSADASYEQYF. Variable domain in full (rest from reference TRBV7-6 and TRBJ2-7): GAGVSQSPRYKVTKRGQDVALRCDPISGHVSLYWYRQALGQGPEFLTYFNYEAQQDKSGLPNDRFSAERPEGSISTLTIQRTEQRDSAMYRCASSFGSADASYEQYFGPGTRLTVT.

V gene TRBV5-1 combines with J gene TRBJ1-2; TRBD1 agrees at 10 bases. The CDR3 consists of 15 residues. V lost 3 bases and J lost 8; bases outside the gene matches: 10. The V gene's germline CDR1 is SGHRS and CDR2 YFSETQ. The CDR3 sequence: CASSSTGGRMEGYTF. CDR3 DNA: TGCGCCAGCAGCTCGACAGGGGGCCGGATGGAAGGCTACACCTTC.

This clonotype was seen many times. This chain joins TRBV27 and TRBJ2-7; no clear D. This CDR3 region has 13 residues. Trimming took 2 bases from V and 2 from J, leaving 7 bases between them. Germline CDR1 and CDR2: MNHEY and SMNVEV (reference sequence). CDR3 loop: CASSLGSTYEQYF. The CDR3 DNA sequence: TGTGCCAGCAGTTTAGGATCAACCTACGAGCAGTACTTC.

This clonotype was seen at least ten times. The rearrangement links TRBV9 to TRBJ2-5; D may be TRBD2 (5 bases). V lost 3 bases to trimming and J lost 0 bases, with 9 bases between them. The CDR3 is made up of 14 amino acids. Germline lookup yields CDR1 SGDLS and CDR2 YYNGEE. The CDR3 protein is CASSDGLHQETQYF. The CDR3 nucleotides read TGTGCCAGCAGCGACGGACTTCACCAAGAGACCCAGTACTTC.

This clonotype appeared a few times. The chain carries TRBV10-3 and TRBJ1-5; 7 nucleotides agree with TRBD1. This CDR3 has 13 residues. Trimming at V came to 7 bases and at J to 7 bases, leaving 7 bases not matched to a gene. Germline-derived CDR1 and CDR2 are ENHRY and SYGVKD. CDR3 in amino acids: CAIKGGAEQPQHF. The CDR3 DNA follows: TGTGCCATCAAAGGGGGCGCAGAACAGCCCCAGCATTTT.

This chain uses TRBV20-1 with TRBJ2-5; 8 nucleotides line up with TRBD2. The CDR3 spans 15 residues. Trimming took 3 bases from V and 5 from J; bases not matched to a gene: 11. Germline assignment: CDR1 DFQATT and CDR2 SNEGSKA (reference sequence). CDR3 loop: CSARFPGLVSETQYF. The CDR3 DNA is TGCAGTGCTAGGTTCCCGGGACTAGTTTCGGAGACCCAGTACTTC.

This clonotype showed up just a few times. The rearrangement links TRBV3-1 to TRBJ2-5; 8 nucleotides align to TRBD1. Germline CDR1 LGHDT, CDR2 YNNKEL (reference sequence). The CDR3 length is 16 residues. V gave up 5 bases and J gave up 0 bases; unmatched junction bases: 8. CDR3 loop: CASSSYPGQDQETQYF. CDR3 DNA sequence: TGTGCCAGCAGCAGCTACCCGGGACAGGACCAAGAGACCCAGTACTTC.

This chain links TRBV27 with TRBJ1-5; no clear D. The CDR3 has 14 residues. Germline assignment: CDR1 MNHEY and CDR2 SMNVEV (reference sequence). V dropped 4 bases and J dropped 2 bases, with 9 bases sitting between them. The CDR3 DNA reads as TGTGCCAGCAGTTCCGGGATCGGCAATCAGCCCCAGCATTTT. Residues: CASSSGIGNQPQHF.

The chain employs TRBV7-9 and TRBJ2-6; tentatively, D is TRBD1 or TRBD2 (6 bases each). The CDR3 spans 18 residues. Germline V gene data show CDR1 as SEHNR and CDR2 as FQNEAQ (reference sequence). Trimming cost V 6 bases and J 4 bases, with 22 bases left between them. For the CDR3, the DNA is TGTGCCAGCAGACCAGGGGAGGACCAGTACACCGGGGCCAACGTCCTGACTTTC. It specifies CASRPGEDQYTGANVLTF.